This T cell receptor beta chain comes out of a study of T cells in Graves' hyperthyroidism and ophthalmopathy. RNA transcripts served as the template for amplifying TCR beta CDR3 regions. The TCR CDR3 was amplified in a first-round RT-PCR using the HTBI primer set. MiXCR, run by TCRdb on the multiplex PCR reads, gives a single entry per CDR3 protein. The sample shows roughly 580,000 distinct CDR3 sequences, more than 45% of them seen only once. Clinical symptoms, serum thyroxine and TRAb, thyroid ultrasound and orbital computed tomography were used for the diagnoses. Per germline, CDR1 ENHRY and CDR2 SYGVKD. CDR3 size: 13 residues. Trimming cost V 10 bases and J 8 bases; bases outside gene matches: 12. Study conclusions and caveats: Stable hyperthyroidism was told apart from ophthalmopathy by a model built on 13 V-J features. Most thyroid clonotypes expanded above 0.001 were also detected in blood.

This clonotype was found a few times. The antigen is unknown. The chain couples TRBV10-3 to TRBJ1-1; 8 bases align to TRBD1. The clonotype originates from a woman aged 18-35 years with Graves' hyperthyroidism. The source material was peripheral blood or thyroid tissue (not recorded which). The CDR3, as DNA: TGTGCCAGCAGCCCCCGAGACAGGGGCGAAGCTTTCTTT. Residues: CASSPRDRGEAFF.